This is a list of T cell receptor beta chains from one sample in a study of blood T cells in healthy people across ages. TCRdb re-called the 5' RACE reads with MiXCR, one entry per CDR3 protein. The sample has 650,000 to 800,000 distinct CDR3 sequences; about 42% are singletons. The specimen was blood. The receptors come from a man in his sixties in good health. CDR3s include the opening cysteine and the closing phenylalanine or tryptophan. D genes are given only for firm matches. For some rows the clone size is stated as once, few or many, or as a class when expanded; others skip it.

cdr3_nt cdr3_aa clone_size v_call d_call j_call
TGTGCCAGCAGCCCGGGACTAGCGGGGTACACAGATACGCAGTATTTT CASSPGLAGYTDTQYF . TRBV11-2 TRBD2 TRBJ2-3
TGTGCCAGCAGAAACTACGGGGCTAATGAAAAACTGTTTTTT CASRNYGANEKLFF few TRBV6-2/TRBV6-3 . TRBJ1-4
TGTGCCAGCAGCGCCGGCCCTGAATTTGGAAATGAGCAGTTCTTC CASSAGPEFGNEQFF few TRBV9 . TRBJ2-1
TGTGCCAGCAGCAATGAGCGGGGGGGCCCCTACCAAGAGACCCAGTACTTC CASSNERGGPYQETQYF . TRBV21-1 . TRBJ2-5
TGTGCCAGCAGCTTAACCGAGGGTAACACCGGGGAGCTGTTTTTT CASSLTEGNTGELFF . TRBV7-3 . TRBJ2-2
TGTGCCAGCAGTTACGAGGTTTGGGATACGCAGTATTTT CASSYEVWDTQYF . TRBV6-2/TRBV6-3 . TRBJ2-3
TGTGCCACCAGCAGAGAAGGGTACCCCTACGAGCAGTACTTC CATSREGYPYEQYF . TRBV15 . TRBJ2-7
TGTGCCAGCAGCCAAGGCCTACAGCGGAACACTGAAGCTTTCTTT CASSQGLQRNTEAFF . TRBV14 . TRBJ1-1
TGTGCCAGCTCACTTACCTGGACAGGGGGCCTGGGCAATGAGCAGTACTTC CASSLTWTGGLGNEQYF . TRBV18 TRBD1 TRBJ2-7
TGTGCCAGCAGCTTCGAGACGAATGAGCAGTACTTC CASSFETNEQYF . TRBV5-6 . TRBJ2-7
TGTGCCAGCAGTCGTCCGGACCGGAATCAGCCCCAGCATTTT CASSRPDRNQPQHF . TRBV6-2/TRBV6-3 . TRBJ1-5
TGTGCCAGCAGCTTTTACGCGGATTTCCAAGAGACCCAGTACTTC CASSFYADFQETQYF many TRBV7-2 . TRBJ2-5
TGTGCCAGCAGCAACAATCGCCCGGGGGTCCAAGAGACCCAGTACTTC CASSNNRPGVQETQYF . TRBV7-3 . TRBJ2-5
TGTGCCAGCACCCCCGAGGGGGTCCAAGAGACCCAGTACTTC CASTPEGVQETQYF . TRBV6-6 . TRBJ2-5
TGCGCCAGCAGCCAAGATATCGGGGGAGGTTGGAAAGCTTTCTTT CASSQDIGGGWKAFF . TRBV4-3 . TRBJ1-1
TGCAGCGTTGCCTCACAGGGGGGAAATGGCTACACCTTC CSVASQGGNGYTF . TRBV29-1 TRBD1 TRBJ1-2
TGCGCCAGCAGCCAGACTCCGACTATAGCGGGGGGCCAAGAGACCCAGTACTTC CASSQTPTIAGGQETQYF . TRBV4-1 TRBD2 TRBJ2-5
TGTGCCAGCAGCCCAGGACTCTCAATGAACACTGAAGCTTTCTTT CASSPGLSMNTEAFF few TRBV7-2 . TRBJ1-1
TGTGCCAGCAGTTACCGCAGGGGCAACTACGAGCAGTACTTC CASSYRRGNYEQYF once TRBV6-5 . TRBJ2-7
TGCGCCAGCAGCCTCGAGACTAGCGGGGGGTACAATGAGCAGTACTTC CASSLETSGGYNEQYF . TRBV4-3 TRBD2 TRBJ2-7
TGTGCCAGCGGGTTTTCAGGGGATTTAGATCAGCCCCAGCATTTT CASGFSGDLDQPQHF few TRBV6-6 . TRBJ1-5
TGCAGTGCTAGATGGAACCAGGGGGCTCTCTACGAGCAGTACTTC CSARWNQGALYEQYF few TRBV20-1 TRBD1 TRBJ2-7
TGTGCCAGCAGTAGACAGAAAACTAGCACAGATACGCAGTATTTT CASSRQKTSTDTQYF . TRBV12-3/TRBV12-4 . TRBJ2-3
TGTGCCAGCAGCTCGGGACCGGCGGGGCAGTTCTTC CASSSGPAGQFF few TRBV7-2 . TRBJ2-1
TGTGCCAGCGCTCGGGGGGACGGAAACTATGGCTACACCTTC CASARGDGNYGYTF . TRBV3-1 . TRBJ1-2
TGTGCCATCCGTGACGACTACGCCAATGAGCAGTTCTTC CAIRDDYANEQFF . TRBV6-1 . TRBJ2-1
TGTGCCAGCAGCCTCATAGCGGGGGGGCTAAAAGATACGCAGTATTTT CASSLIAGGLKDTQYF . TRBV3-1 TRBD2 TRBJ2-3
TGTGCCAGCAGGCAGGGACATCATGCTTACGAGCAGTACTTC CASRQGHHAYEQYF many TRBV27 . TRBJ2-7
TGTGCCAGCAGCGTCGGGGCGGGGAACACAGATACGCAGTATTTT CASSVGAGNTDTQYF . TRBV9 . TRBJ2-3
TGTGCCAGCAGCGTAGGGAGGGACAGGGCTTCACCCCTCCACTTT CASSVGRDRASPLHF many TRBV9 TRBD1 TRBJ1-6